Below, 19 T cell receptor beta chains from the same sample are listed, as sequenced in a study of memory B cells and T cells in multiple sclerosis. Profiling relied on immunoSEQ multiplex PCR, and the TCRdb table lists in-frame clones only, not all of them. Here the sample spans roughly 12,000 clones, 80% to 90% being singletons. These TCRs' antigens remain unknown. After stimulus-free culture, autoproliferating CFSE-dim and non-proliferating CFSE-high T cells were sequenced separately. Cultures began with 45 million to 60 million CFSE-labeled PBMCs, unstimulated for about 7 days, with replicate wells pooled. Sequencing was done on a sample of PBMCs from blood kept in culture. All receptors come from a human donor with multiple sclerosis.

V and J are TRBV1 and TRBJ2-1. TRBV1 is labeled a pseudogene. The CDR3 has 14 residues. For the CDR3, the DNA is TGCACCAGCAGCCAAGCGGGGGCGAACAATGAGCAGTTCTTC. Its protein is CTSSQAGANNEQFF.

The rearrangement links TRBV19 to TRBJ1-1, with D uncertain. V was clipped by 2 bases and J by 8 bases, with 21 bases between them. From germline, CDR1 is LNHDA and CDR2 SQIVND (reference sequence). This CDR3 region has 16 residues. The CDR3 DNA is TGTGCCAGTAGTATAACATCGACGGTCCTGGGAGGGGAAGCTTTCTTT. This sequence encodes CASSITSTVLGGEAFF.

The chain combines TRBV19 with TRBJ1-5; no firm D call. Germline CDR1 is LNHDA and CDR2 is SQIVND (reference sequence). This CDR3 has 14 residues. The V and J ends lost 3 bases and 3 bases respectively, with 9 bases between them. The CDR3 spells CASSIVSPNQPQHF. For the CDR3, the DNA is TGTGCCAGTAGTATCGTCAGCCCCAATCAGCCCCAGCATTTT.

This clone has only a few counts. The J gene is TRBJ1-2, the V gene TRBV6-5; a weak D match, TRBD1 (5 bases). Germline V lookup: CDR1 MNHEY, CDR2 SVGAGI. V was pared by 6 bases and J by 3 bases, with 14 bases between. The CDR3 totals 14 residues. CDR3 nucleotides: TGTGCCAGCAGCCCCGAGACAGCATACTATGGCTACACCTTC. Amino acids: CASSPETAYYGYTF.

This clone was counted a single time. The chain couples TRBV27 to TRBJ2-2; D unresolved. Germline CDR1 and CDR2: MNHEY and SMNVEV (reference sequence). The CDR3 has 12 residues. Trimming removed 10 bases from V and 6 bases from J, with 12 bases in between. CDR3 nucleotides: TGTGCCACCGAATCTAGGTCCGGGGAGCTGTTTTTT. Its translation is CATESRSGELFF.

The chain combines TRBV29-1 with TRBJ2-6; a possible D gene is TRBD1 (5 bases). Trimming took 5 bases from V and 0 from J, leaving 17 bases between them. The V gene's germline CDR1 is SQVTM and CDR2 ANQGSEA. The CDR3 spans 17 residues. The CDR3 loop reads CSVTGAVKSSGANVLTF. CDR3 in DNA: TGCAGCGTTACTGGGGCAGTTAAGAGCTCTGGGGCCAACGTCCTGACTTTC.

The chain employs TRBV25-1 and TRBJ1-2; TRBD1 aligns across 8 bases. V was clipped by 4 bases and J by 6 bases; unmatched bases: 7. This CDR3 is built from 14 residues. The germline gives CDR1 MGHDK, CDR2 SYGVNS. The CDR3 DNA reads as TGTGCCAGCAGTGGGGGACAGGAGCTTCATGGCTACACCTTC. Translating gives CASSGGQELHGYTF.

Only one count was recorded for this clone. The rearrangement uses TRBV28 and TRBJ1-6; TRBD1 is a possible D gene (6 bases). The CDR3 is 14 amino acids. With 2 bases removed from V and 5 bases from J, the gap between germline ends came to 7 bases. Germline loops: CDR1 MDHEN, CDR2 SYDVKM. In nucleotides, the CDR3 is TGTGCCAGCAGTTTACCAGGGGATAATTCACCCCTCCACTTT. Translation gives CASSLPGDNSPLHF.

This chain uses TRBV2 with TRBJ1-2; perhaps TRBD1 as D (6 bases). Germline loops: CDR1 SNHLY, CDR2 FYNNEI. There are 14 residues in the CDR3. V gave up 6 bases and J gave up 4 bases, with 15 bases separating them. CDR3 nucleotide sequence: TGTGCCAGCAGCCCGGGACATCTCTCCTATGGCTACACCTTC. Amino acid sequence: CASSPGHLSYGYTF.

J is TRBJ1-4 and V is TRBV6-5; 7 bases are a match to TRBD1. The length of the CDR3 is 13 residues. CDR1 and CDR2 (germline): MNHEY, SVGAGI. V lost 5 bases, J lost 8 bases, and 5 bases stayed unmatched. DNA of the CDR3: TGTGCCAGCAGTACAGGGGTGGAAGAAAAACTGTTTTTT. It is translated as CASSTGVEEKLFF.

The chain carries TRBV11-1 and TRBJ1-1, with 10 bases fitting TRBD1. Germline lookup yields CDR1 SGHAT and CDR2 FQDESV (reference sequence). The CDR3 contains 17 residues. V was clipped by 4 bases and J by 4 bases; unmatched bases: 12. CDR3 region: CASSSYQLWTGGTEAFF. The CDR3 DNA reads as TGTGCCAGCAGCTCATACCAACTTTGGACAGGGGGCACTGAAGCTTTCTTT.

The CDR3, as DNA: TGTGCCAGTTGGTCAGGTGGGAATTCACCCCTCCACTTT. As protein: CASWSGGNSPLHF. This rearrangement joins TRBV19 to TRBJ1-6; D unresolved. The CDR3 runs to 13 residues. With 8 bases removed from V and 7 bases from J, the gap between germline ends came to 12 bases. Germline V gene data show CDR1 as LNHDA and CDR2 as SQIVND (reference sequence). The full variable domain, rest sourced from reference TRBV19 and TRBJ1-6, is DGGITQSPKYLFRKEGQNVTLSCEQNLNHDAMYWYRQDPGQGLRLIYYSQIVNDFQKGDIAEGYSVSREKKESFPLTVTSAQKNPTAFYLCASWSGGNSPLHFGNGTRLTVT.

This clone has only one observation. The genes are TRBV18 and TRBJ2-3, with TRBD1 matching 11 bases. Germline CDR1 and CDR2: KGHSH and LQKENI. J gave up 6 bases and V 3 bases, and 11 bases lay outside the gene matches. The CDR3 spans 17 residues. The CDR3 reads CASSPLTTGTGGDTQYF. The DNA of the CDR3 is TGTGCCAGCTCACCTCTAACCACCGGGACAGGGGGGGATACGCAGTATTTT.

The genes are TRBV11-2 and TRBJ2-5, with D perhaps TRBD1 (5 bases). In germline, CDR1 is SGHAT, CDR2 FQNNGV. There are 14 residues in the CDR3. Trimming pared 2 bases from V and 5 bases from J, leaving 12 bases between. DNA for the CDR3: TGTGCCAGCAGCTTATTCATCCAGGGCGAGACCCAGTACTTC. Its protein product is CASSLFIQGETQYF.

This chain joins TRBV6-6 and TRBJ2-7; D gene unclear. The CDR3 covers 13 residues. CDR1 is MNHNY and CDR2 is SVGAGI in the germline V gene (reference sequence). Deletions cut 10 bases from V and 3 bases from J, with 16 bases between. The CDR3 nucleotides read TGTGCCACCCAGAGGTCGTTGTACTACGAGCAGTACTTC. Amino acids: CATQRSLYYEQYF.

The V gene is TRBV5-1, the J gene TRBJ2-2; the D is unclear. CDR1 is SGHRS, CDR2 YFSETQ, per germline. V shed 1 base and J shed 6 bases, with 10 bases lying between them. The CDR3 runs 14 residues. CDR3 in amino acids: CASSLSSRSGELFF. In DNA form, the CDR3 reads TGCGCCAGCAGCTTGAGTTCCCGATCCGGGGAGCTGTTTTTT. The full variable domain, rest sourced from reference TRBV5-1 and TRBJ2-2, is KAGVTQTPRYLIKTRGQQVTLSCSPISGHRSVSWYQQTPGQGLQFLFEYFSETQRNKGNFPGRFSGRQFSNSRSEMNVSTLELGDSALYLCASSLSSRSGELFFGEGSRLTVL.

This chain uses TRBV19 with TRBJ1-5, with D possibly TRBD1 on 6 matching bases. This CDR3 has 14 amino acids. The germline V gene encodes CDR1 LNHDA and CDR2 SQIVND (reference sequence). Trimming removed 6 bases at V and 0 bases at J, with 9 bases between. The CDR3 DNA is TGTGCCAGTAGGGACAGTCTTAGCAATCAGCCCCAGCATTTT. Translation gives CASRDSLSNQPQHF.

V is TRBV25-1 and J is TRBJ2-7, with 8 positions matching TRBD1. The V gene end was trimmed by 4 bases and the J gene end by 2 bases; junction bases not matched to a gene: 7. CDR3 length: 15 amino acids. Germline CDR1 and CDR2: MGHDK and SYGVNS. The CDR3 spells CASSASQGATYEQYF. CDR3 nucleotides: TGTGCCAGCAGTGCTAGCCAGGGGGCAACCTACGAGCAGTACTTC.

The chain employs TRBV5-1 and TRBJ1-2; 8 bases agree with TRBD1. Germline V CDR1 and CDR2: SGHRS, YFSETQ. V trimming: 6 bases; J trimming: 2 bases; junction bases outside the gene matches: 12. The CDR3 totals 16 residues. The CDR3: CASTLGTDRANYGYTF. CDR3 DNA sequence: TGCGCCAGCACCTTAGGGACGGACAGGGCGAACTATGGCTACACCTTC.